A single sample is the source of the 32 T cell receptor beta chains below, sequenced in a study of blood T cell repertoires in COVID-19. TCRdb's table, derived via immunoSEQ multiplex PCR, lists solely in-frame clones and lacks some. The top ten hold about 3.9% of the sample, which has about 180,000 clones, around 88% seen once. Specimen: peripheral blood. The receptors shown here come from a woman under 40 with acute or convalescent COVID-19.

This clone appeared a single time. The CDR3 sequence is CASSPPSTGNTGELFF. As DNA, the CDR3 is TGTGCCAGCAGCCCCCCTTCGACAGGGAACACCGGGGAGCTGTTTTTT. The gene calls are TRBV7-2 and TRBJ2-2; a weak D match, TRBD1 (6 bases). This CDR3 is built from 16 residues. Germline V gene sequence: CDR1 SGHTA, CDR2 FQGNSA. Trimming removed 5 bases from V and 1 base from J, with 14 bases in between.

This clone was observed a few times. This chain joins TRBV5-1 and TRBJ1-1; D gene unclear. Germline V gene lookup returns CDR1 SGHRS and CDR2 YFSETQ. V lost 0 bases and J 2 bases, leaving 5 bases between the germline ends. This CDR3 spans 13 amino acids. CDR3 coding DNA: TGCGCCAGCAGCTTGGACCTAAACACTGAAGCTTTCTTT. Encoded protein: CASSLDLNTEAFF.

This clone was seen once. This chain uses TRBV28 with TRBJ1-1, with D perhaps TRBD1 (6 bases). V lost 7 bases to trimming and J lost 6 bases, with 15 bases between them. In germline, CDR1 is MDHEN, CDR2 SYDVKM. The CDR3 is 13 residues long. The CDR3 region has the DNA TGTGCCAGCATGAGGGGGTCGTCATCTGAAGCTTTCTTT. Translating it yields CASMRGSSSEAFF.

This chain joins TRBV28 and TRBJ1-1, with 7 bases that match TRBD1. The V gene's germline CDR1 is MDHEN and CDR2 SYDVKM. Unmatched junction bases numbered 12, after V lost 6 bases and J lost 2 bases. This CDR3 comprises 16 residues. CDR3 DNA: TGTGCCAGCAGGGCCGATTTGGGACAGATCAACACTGAAGCTTTCTTT. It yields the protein CASRADLGQINTEAFF.

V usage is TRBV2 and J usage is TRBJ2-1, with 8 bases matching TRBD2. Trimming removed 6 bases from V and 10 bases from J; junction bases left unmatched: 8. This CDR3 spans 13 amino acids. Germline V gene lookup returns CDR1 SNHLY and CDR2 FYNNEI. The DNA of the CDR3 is TGTGCCAGCAGCCTGACTAGCGATGGGGAGCAGTTCTTC. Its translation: CASSLTSDGEQFF.

The CDR3 here is CASSLGLAGKLFF. The CDR3 DNA follows: TGTGCCAGCAGCTTAGGACTTGCAGGGAAACTGTTTTTT. V and J are TRBV7-9 and TRBJ1-4, with D maybe TRBD1 (5 bases). The CDR3 runs to 13 residues. The V gene's germline CDR1 is SEHNR and CDR2 FQNEAQ (reference sequence). Trimming shortened V by 1 base and J by 11 bases, and 11 bases separated the two germline ends.

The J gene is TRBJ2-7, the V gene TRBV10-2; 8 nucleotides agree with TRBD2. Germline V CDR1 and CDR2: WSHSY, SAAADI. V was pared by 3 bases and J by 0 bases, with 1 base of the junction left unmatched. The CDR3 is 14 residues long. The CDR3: CASSDGGGSYEQYF. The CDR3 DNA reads TGCGCCAGCAGTGACGGGGGGGGCTCCTACGAGCAGTACTTC.

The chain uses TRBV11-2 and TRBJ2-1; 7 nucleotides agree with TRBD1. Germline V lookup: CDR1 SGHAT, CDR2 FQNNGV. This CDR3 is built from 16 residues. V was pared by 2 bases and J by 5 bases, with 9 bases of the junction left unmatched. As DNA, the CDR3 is TGTGCCAGCAGCTTATCGGGTACGGGACAGAACAATGAGCAGTTCTTC. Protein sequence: CASSLSGTGQNNEQFF.

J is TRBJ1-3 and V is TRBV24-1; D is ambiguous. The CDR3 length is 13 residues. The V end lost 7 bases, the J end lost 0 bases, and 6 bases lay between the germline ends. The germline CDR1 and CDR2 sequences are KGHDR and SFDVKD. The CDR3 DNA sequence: TGTGCCACCAGGGCCAGCTCTGGAAACACCATATATTTT. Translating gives CATRASSGNTIYF.

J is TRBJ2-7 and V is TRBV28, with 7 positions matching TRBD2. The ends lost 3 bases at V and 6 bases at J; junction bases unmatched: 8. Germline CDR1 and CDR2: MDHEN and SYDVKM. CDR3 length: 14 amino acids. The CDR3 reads CASSLGGELSEQYF. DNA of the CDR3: TGTGCCAGCAGTTTGGGAGGGGAATTAAGCGAGCAGTACTTC.

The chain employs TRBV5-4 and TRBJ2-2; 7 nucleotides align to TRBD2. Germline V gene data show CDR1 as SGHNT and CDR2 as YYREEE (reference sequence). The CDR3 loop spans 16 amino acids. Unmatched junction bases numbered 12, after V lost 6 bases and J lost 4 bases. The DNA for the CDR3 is TGTGCCAGCAACACCCGAGAAGCGGGAACCACCGGGGAGCTGTTTTTT. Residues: CASNTREAGTTGELFF.

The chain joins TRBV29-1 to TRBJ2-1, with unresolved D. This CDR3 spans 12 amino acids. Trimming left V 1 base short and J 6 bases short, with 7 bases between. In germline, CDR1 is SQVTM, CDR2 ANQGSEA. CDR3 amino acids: CSVEAGSNEQFF. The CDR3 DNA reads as TGCAGCGTTGAAGCGGGTTCCAATGAGCAGTTCTTC.

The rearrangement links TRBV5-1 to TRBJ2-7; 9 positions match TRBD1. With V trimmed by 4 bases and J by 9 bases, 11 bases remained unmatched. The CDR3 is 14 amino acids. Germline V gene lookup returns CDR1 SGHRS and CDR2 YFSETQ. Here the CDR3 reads CASSLTQGAWGQYF. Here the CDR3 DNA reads TGCGCCAGCAGCCTGACACAGGGGGCCTGGGGGCAGTACTTC.

The CDR3 bases are TGTGCCAGCAGCAAAACCCGGGGGGAAACTAATGAAAAACTGTTTTTT. Its protein product is CASSKTRGETNEKLFF. The J gene is TRBJ1-4, the V gene TRBV21-1. TRBV21-1 is assigned pseudogene status. The CDR3 runs 16 residues.

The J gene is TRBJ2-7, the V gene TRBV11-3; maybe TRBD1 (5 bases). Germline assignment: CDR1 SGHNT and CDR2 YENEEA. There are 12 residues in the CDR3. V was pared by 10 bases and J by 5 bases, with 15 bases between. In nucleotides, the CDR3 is TGTGCCACCGAAGGGGCCCTCGACGAGCAGTACTTC. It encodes CATEGALDEQYF.

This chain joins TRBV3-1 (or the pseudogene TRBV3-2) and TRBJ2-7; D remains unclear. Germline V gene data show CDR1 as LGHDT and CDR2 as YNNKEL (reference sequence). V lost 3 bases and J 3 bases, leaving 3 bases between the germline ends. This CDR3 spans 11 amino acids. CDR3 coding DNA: TGTGCCAGCAGCCACAACTACGAGCAGTACTTC. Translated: CASSHNYEQYF.

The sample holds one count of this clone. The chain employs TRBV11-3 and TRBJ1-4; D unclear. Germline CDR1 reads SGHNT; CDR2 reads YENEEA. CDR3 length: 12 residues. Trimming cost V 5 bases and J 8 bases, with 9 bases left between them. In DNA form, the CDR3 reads TGTGCCAGCAGCCTATTAAAGGAAAAACTGTTTTTT. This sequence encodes CASSLLKEKLFF.

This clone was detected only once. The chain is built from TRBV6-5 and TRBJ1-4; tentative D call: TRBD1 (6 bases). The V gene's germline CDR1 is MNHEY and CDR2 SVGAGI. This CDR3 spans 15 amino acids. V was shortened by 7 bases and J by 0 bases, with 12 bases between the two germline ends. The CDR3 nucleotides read TGTGCCAGCACCGGACAGAATGCAACTAATGAAAAACTGTTTTTT. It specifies CASTGQNATNEKLFF.

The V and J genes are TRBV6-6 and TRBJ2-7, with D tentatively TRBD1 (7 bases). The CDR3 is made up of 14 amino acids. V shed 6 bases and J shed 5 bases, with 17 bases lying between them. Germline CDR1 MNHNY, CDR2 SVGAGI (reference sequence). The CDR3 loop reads CASRQHRGGDEQYF. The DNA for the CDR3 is TGTGCCAGCAGACAACACAGGGGAGGAGACGAGCAGTACTTC.

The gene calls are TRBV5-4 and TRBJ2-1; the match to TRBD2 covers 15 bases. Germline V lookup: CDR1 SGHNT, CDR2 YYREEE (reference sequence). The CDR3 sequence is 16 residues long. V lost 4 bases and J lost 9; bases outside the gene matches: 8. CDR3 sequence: CASSIPGTSGRSEQFF. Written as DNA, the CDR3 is TGTGCCAGCAGCATACCCGGGACTAGCGGGAGGAGTGAGCAGTTCTTC.

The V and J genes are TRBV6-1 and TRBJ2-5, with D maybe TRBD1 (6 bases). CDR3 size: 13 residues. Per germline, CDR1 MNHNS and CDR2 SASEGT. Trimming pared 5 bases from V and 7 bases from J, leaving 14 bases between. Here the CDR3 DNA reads TGTGCCAGCAGTTATACAGGGTTAGTGACCCAGTACTTC. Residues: CASSYTGLVTQYF.

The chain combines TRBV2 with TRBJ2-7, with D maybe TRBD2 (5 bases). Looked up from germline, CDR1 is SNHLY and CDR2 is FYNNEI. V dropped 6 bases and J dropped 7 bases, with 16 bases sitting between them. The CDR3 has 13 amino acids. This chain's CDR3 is CASSLGLGMEQYF. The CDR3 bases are TGTGCCAGCAGCCTCGGACTGGGAATGGAGCAGTACTTC.

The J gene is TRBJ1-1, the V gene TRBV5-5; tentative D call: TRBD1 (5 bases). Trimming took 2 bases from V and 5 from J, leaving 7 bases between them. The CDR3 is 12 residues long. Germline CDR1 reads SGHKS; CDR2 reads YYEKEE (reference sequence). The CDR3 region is CASSLGVTEAFF. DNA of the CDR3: TGTGCCAGCAGCTTAGGGGTAACTGAAGCTTTCTTT.

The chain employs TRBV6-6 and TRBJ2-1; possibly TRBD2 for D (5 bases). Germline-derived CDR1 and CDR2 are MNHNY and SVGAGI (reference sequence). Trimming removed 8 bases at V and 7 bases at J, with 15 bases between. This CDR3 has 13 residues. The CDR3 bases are TGTGCCAGCCTAGCTGTCTTTTCTAATGAGCAGTTCTTC. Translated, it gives CASLAVFSNEQFF.

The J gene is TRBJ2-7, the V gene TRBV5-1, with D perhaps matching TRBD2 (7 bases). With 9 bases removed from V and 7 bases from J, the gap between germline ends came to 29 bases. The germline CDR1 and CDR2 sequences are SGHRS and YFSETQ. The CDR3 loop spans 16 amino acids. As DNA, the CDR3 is TGCGCCACCACAAGGAACCCCGGGACATCGGGGGGAGAGCAGTACTTC. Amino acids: CATTRNPGTSGGEQYF.

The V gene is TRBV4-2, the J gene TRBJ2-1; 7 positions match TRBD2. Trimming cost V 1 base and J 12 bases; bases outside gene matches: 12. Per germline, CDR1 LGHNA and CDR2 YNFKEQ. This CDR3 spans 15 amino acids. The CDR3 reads CASSQVGGRVSWQFF. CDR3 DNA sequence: TGTGCCAGCAGCCAAGTGGGCGGGAGAGTTTCATGGCAGTTCTTC.

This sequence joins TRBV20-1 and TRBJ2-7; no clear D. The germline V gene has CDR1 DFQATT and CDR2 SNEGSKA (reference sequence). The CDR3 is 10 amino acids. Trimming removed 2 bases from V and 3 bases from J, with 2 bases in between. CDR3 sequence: CSARHYEQYF. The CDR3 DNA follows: TGCAGTGCTAGACACTACGAGCAGTACTTC.

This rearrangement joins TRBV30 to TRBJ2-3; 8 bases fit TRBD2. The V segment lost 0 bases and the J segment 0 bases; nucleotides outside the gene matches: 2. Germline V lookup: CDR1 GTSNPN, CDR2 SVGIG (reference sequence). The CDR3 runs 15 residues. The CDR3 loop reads CAWSVTSGSTDTQYF. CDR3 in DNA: TGTGCCTGGAGTGTCACTAGCGGAAGCACAGATACGCAGTATTTT.

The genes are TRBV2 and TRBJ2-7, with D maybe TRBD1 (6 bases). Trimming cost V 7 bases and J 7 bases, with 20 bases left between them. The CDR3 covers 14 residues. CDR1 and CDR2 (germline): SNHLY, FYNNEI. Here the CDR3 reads CASTFSARGSEQYF. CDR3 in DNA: TGTGCCAGCACCTTCTCCGCCAGGGGTAGTGAGCAGTACTTC.

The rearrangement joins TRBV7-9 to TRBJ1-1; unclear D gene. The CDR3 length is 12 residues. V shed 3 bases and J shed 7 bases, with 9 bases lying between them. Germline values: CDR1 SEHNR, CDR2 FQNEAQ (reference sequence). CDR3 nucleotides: TGTGCCAGCAGCTTCGGAGACGGTGAAGCTTTCTTT. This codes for CASSFGDGEAFF.

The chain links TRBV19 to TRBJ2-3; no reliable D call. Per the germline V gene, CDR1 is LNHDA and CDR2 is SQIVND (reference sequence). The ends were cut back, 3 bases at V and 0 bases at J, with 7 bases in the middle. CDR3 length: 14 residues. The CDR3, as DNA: TGTGCCAGTAGTATTCAGGCCAGCACAGATACGCAGTATTTT. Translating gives CASSIQASTDTQYF.

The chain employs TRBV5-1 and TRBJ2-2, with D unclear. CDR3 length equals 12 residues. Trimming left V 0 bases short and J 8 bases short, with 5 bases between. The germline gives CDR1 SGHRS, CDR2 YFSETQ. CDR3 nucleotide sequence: TGCGCCAGCAGCTTGGCTTATGGGGAGCTGTTTTTT. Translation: CASSLAYGELFF.